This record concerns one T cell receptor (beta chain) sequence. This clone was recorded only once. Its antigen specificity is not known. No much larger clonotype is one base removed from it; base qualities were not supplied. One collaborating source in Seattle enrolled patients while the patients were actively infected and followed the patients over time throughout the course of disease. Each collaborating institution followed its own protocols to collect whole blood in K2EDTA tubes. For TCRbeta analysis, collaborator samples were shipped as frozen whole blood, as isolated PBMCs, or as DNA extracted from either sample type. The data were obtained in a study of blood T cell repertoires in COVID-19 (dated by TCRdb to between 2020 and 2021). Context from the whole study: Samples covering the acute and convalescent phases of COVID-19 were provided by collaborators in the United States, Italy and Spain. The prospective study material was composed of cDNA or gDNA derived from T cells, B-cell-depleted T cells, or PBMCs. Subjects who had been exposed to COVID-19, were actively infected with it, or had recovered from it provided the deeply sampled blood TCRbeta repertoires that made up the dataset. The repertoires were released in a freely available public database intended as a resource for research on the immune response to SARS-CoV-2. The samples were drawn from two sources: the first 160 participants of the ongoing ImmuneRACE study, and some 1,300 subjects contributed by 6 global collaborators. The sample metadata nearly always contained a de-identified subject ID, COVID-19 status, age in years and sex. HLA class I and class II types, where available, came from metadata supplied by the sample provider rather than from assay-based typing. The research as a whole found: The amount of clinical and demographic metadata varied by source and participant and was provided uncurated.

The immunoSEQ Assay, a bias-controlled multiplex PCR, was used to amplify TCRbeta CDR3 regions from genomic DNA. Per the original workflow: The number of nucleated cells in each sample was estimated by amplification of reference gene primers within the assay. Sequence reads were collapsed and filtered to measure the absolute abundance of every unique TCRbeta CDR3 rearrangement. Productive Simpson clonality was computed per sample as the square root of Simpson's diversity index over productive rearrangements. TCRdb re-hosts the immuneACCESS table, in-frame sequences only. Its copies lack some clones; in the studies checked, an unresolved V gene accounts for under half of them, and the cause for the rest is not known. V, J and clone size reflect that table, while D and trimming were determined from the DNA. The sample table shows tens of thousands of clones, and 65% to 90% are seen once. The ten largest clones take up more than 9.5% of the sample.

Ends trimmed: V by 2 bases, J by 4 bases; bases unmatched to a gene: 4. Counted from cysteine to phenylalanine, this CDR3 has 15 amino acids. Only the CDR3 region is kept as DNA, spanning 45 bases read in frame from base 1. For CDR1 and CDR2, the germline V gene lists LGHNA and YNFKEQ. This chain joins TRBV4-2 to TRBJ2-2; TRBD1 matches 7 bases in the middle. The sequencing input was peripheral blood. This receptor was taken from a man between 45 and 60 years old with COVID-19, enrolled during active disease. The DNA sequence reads TGTGCCAGCAGCCAACCGGGACAGCTCACCGGGGAGCTGTTTTTT. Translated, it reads CASSQPGQLTGELFF.